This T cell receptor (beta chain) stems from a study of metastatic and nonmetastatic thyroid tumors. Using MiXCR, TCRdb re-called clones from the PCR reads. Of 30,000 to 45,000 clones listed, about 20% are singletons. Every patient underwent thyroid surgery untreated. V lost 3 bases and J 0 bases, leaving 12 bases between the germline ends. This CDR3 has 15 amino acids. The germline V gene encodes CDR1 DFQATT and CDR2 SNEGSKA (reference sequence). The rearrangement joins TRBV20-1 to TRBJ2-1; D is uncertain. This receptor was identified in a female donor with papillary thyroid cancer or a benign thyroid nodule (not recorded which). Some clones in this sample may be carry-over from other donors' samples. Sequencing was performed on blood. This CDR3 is CSASKGGFSYNEQFF. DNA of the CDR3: TGCAGTGCTAGTAAAGGCGGATTCTCCTACAATGAGCAGTTCTTC.